The present entry profiles one T cell receptor (beta chain) with its context. No cognate antigen has been identified for it. No much larger clone exists at a distance of one base, and base qualities are not known. This specimen comes from a study of OX40 agonist ivuxolimab in advanced cancers. In the study overall: Ivuxolimab was a fully human IgG2 agonistic monoclonal antibody targeting the costimulatory receptor OX40 (CD134). Intravenous ivuxolimab was administered to patients every 2 weeks at six dose levels: 0.01, 0.1, 0.3, 1.5, 3 and 10 mg/kg. Of the roughly 53 patients in dose escalation, about 20 had hepatocellular carcinoma, roughly 15 had melanoma, 9 had renal cell carcinoma and 9 had head and neck cancer. In the dose-escalation cohort, approximately 80% of patients were male, and the mean age was around 60 years with a range of roughly 23 to 90. Prior anti-PD-1, anti-PD-L1 or anti-CTLA-4 therapy was permitted, and 30% to 50% of dose-escalation patients had received checkpoint inhibitors. Partial responses occurred in three dose-escalation patients: two with cutaneous melanoma and one with hepatocellular carcinoma. Peripheral TCRbeta sequencing was intended to test whether TCR sequence diversity was altered and clonal T-cell expansion was caused by ivuxolimab. The paper describes the monotherapy dose-escalation part (N of about 57 patients) of the phase I trial of ivuxolimab. Findings and caveats that apply to the study as a whole: Which antigens the clonally expanded peripheral T cells were specific for was not determined. After ivuxolimab, CD8+ T cells had more expanded clones than CD4+ T cells on average. In the 0.1-3.0 mg/kg groups, partial responders had among the lowest normalized peripheral clonal expansion, particularly in CD8+ T cells. At doses of 0.1 to 3.0 mg/kg, clonal expansion of both CD4+ and CD8+ blood T cells was observed from baseline to week 6. Low levels of normalized T-cell clonal expansion were also seen in some nonresponding patients.

Reading from cysteine to phenylalanine, the CDR3 counts 16 amino acids. The entry retains the CDR3 DNA only, 48 bases that are in frame from base 1. From V the trimming removes 0 bases and from J it removes 3 bases, while the gene matches leave 6 bases of the junction unaccounted for. From the germline V gene (reference sequence), CDR1 is GTSNPN and CDR2 is SVGIG. For sequencing of the TCRbeta CDR3 region, genomic DNA was extracted from the sorted cells. TCRbeta CDR3 regions were sequenced using the immunoSEQ Assay. The table comes from immuneACCESS by way of TCRdb, which keeps in-frame sequences with V and J called. Part of the clones is missing from these tables; in studies checked, under half for an unresolved V gene and the rest for unknown reasons. This sample lists 20,000 to 30,000 clones; approximately 80% were detected once. The top ten clonotypes cover approximately 1.9% of the sample. Patients with a history of autoimmune disease or receiving systemic immunosuppression were excluded from the trial. Peripheral blood for TCR sequencing was collected from all dose cohorts at baseline, on cycle 4 day 1, and on cycle 7 day 1. The samples were drawn from a first-in-human, open-label, multicenter phase I dose-escalation trial of ivuxolimab. Adults with locally advanced or metastatic melanoma, renal cell carcinoma, hepatocellular carcinoma or head and neck squamous cell carcinoma were enrolled in the trial. Before TCR sequencing, CD4+ and CD8+ T cells were separately sorted from peripheral blood.

This chain joins TRBV30 to TRBJ2-2, and TRBD2 aligns with 8 junction nucleotides. This TCR was recovered from an adult with an advanced solid tumor such as melanoma, head and neck, liver or kidney cancer. This material consisted of CD4+ or CD8+ T cells sorted from blood, taken in a trial of the OX40 agonist ivuxolimab. The CDR3 loop reads CAWSVKGAGDTGELFF. The nucleotides are TGTGCCTGGAGTGTAAAGGGAGCGGGGGACACCGGGGAGCTGTTTTTT.